Each of the 10 T cell receptor beta chains below was sequenced from the same sample in a study of beta chain features in type 1 diabetes. The whole isolated RNA underwent reverse transcription, so sequencing captured expressed TCRB transcripts. Assay: immunoSEQ multiplex PCR; the TCRdb copy retains only in-frame clones and omits some. Seen here are approximately 120,000 clones, 40% observed once, and the top ten hold roughly 0.059%. Source material: stem cell memory CD4+ T cells from blood. Every receptor here comes from a woman between 18 and 30 years old in good health.

The chain couples TRBV7-8 to TRBJ2-2; D gene unclear. This CDR3 region has 13 residues. From germline, CDR1 is SGHVS and CDR2 FQNEAQ. Trimming left V 5 bases short and J 7 bases short, with 11 bases between. In DNA form, the CDR3 reads TGTGCCAGCAGCCCCTACGGTGACGGGGAGCTGTTTTTT. It specifies CASSPYGDGELFF.

The table lists this clone with a few counts. The CDR3 DNA reads as TGCGCCAGCAGCGAACCGACTAGCGGCGTCTCCTACGAGCAGTACTTC. The encoded protein is CASSEPTSGVSYEQYF. The chain links TRBV5-1 to TRBJ2-7; 9 positions agree with TRBD2. V was pared by 4 bases and J by 0 bases, with 8 bases of the junction left unmatched. Germline V gene data show CDR1 as SGHRS and CDR2 as YFSETQ. The CDR3 length is 16 residues.

V usage is TRBV25-1 and J usage is TRBJ2-6; tentatively, D is TRBD2 (6 bases). Germline lookup yields CDR1 MGHDK and CDR2 SYGVNS. Deletions cut 7 bases from V and 2 bases from J, with 15 bases between. This CDR3 is built from 16 residues. CDR3 nucleotides: TGTGCCAGCACCAGGACCGGGGGAGCTGGGGCCAACGTCCTGACTTTC. Translated: CASTRTGGAGANVLTF.

This clone was observed a handful of times. The V and J genes are TRBV27 and TRBJ1-2, with 7 bases fitting TRBD1. Germline-derived CDR1 and CDR2 are MNHEY and SMNVEV (reference sequence). V shed 8 bases, J shed 8 bases, and the junction held 14 bases outside the gene matches. The CDR3 extends over 14 amino acids. CDR3 loop: CASRSFDRVGGYTF. CDR3 coding DNA: TGTGCCAGCCGATCATTTGACAGGGTTGGAGGCTACACCTTC.

The DNA of the CDR3 is TGTGCCAGCAGCTTGGACTTCACCTACGAGCAGTACTTC. Protein: CASSLDFTYEQYF. This rearrangement joins TRBV7-2 to TRBJ2-7, with D possibly matching TRBD2 (5 bases). Trimming took off 3 bases at V and 2 bases at J, with 8 bases between the two ends. The CDR3 contains 13 residues. Germline V CDR1 and CDR2: SGHTA, FQGNSA.

There are a few counts of this clone. V usage is TRBV7-6 and J usage is TRBJ2-2; 13 bases fit TRBD2. Looked up from germline, CDR1 is SGHVS and CDR2 is FNYEAQ. CDR3 size: 16 residues. The J segment lost 8 bases and the V segment lost 5 bases, leaving 8 bases of the junction unmatched. Written as DNA, the CDR3 is TGTGCCAGCAGCACTAGCGGGAGGGCCCTCGGTGGGGAGCTGTTTTTT. It yields the protein CASSTSGRALGGELFF.

The chain recombines TRBV4-2 with TRBJ2-2; 15 bases line up with TRBD2. CDR1 and CDR2 (germline): LGHNA, YNFKEQ. The CDR3 spans 18 residues. The junction had 6 bases not matched to a gene; V was cut back by 4 bases and J by 3 bases. The DNA of the CDR3 is TGTGCCAGCAGCCGTCGGACTAGCGGGAGGGTGGACACCGGGGAGCTGTTTTTT. It codes for CASSRRTSGRVDTGELFF.

The chain combines TRBV18 with TRBJ2-1; D possibly corresponds to TRBD2 (5 bases). The V gene lost 3 bases and the J gene lost 7 bases, with 13 bases spanning the gap. Germline assignment: CDR1 KGHSH and CDR2 LQKENI. This CDR3 spans 14 amino acids. This CDR3 reads CASSPVGISNEQFF. The CDR3 nucleotides read TGTGCCAGCTCACCTGTCGGGATCTCAAATGAGCAGTTCTTC.

V is TRBV4-3 and J is TRBJ1-2; 10 bases are a match to TRBD1. The junction had 11 bases not matched to a gene; V was cut back by 8 bases and J by 8 bases. CDR3 length equals 14 residues. The germline V gene has CDR1 LGHNA and CDR2 YSLEER. CDR3 sequence (DNA): TGCGCCAGCGGGTTCTCCGGGACAGGGGACGGCTACACCTTC. Translated, it gives CASGFSGTGDGYTF.

The chain links TRBV20-1 to TRBJ1-1; tentative D call: TRBD1 (5 bases). With 7 bases removed from V and 5 bases from J, the gap between germline ends came to 8 bases. CDR1 and CDR2 from the germline V gene are DFQATT and SNEGSKA (reference sequence). The CDR3 length is 10 residues. CDR3 nucleotide sequence: TGCAGTGTCGGGGGGACTGAAGCTTTCTTT. As protein: CSVGGTEAFF.